The TCR beta chain under discussion was sequenced for a study of shared clonotypes between healthy human individuals. Study-level points and caveats: The diversity represented, both genetic and in exposure history, was limited by few donors.

The CDR3 runs to 13 residues. Germline loops: CDR1 SGDLS, CDR2 YYNGEE. V was cut by 0 bases and J by 3 bases, with 4 bases left in between. A remark on this clone: What it recognizes is unknown. The sample contains more than one DNA sequence encoding this CDR3.

This table comes from immunoSEQ multiplex PCR, and its TCRdb copy is limited to in-frame clones, with some not included. The table has roughly 1.5 million clones, approximately 98% seen once; the top ten hold roughly 0.42%. The receptor was derived from a man aged 25 to 45 in good health. The sample consisted of naive CD4+ T cells sorted from blood. Subset here: CD45RA+ positively selected. The chain combines TRBV9 with TRBJ1-5; D uncertain. This CDR3 is CASSVGPNQPQHF. The CDR3 coding sequence is TGTGCCAGCAGCGTAGGACCCAATCAGCCCCAGCATTTT. The entire variable domain, with the rest obtained from reference TRBV9 and TRBJ1-5, is as follows: DSGVTQTPKHLITATGQRVTLRCSPRSGDLSVYWYQQSLDQGLQFLIQYYNGEERAKGNILERFSAQQFPDLHSELNLSSLELGDSALYFCASSVGPNQPQHFGDGTRLSIL.